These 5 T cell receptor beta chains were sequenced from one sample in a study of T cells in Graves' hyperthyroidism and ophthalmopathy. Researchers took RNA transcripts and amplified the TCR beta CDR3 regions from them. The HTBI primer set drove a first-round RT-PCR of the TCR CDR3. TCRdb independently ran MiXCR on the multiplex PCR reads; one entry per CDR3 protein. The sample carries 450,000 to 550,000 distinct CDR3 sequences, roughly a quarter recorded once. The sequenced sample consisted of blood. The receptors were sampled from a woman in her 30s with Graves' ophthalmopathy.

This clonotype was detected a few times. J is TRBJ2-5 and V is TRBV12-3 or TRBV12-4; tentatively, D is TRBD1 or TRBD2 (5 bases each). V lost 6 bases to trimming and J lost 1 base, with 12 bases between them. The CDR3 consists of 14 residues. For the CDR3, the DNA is TGTGCCAGCAGGCCCGGGGCGACCCAAGAGACCCAGTACTTC. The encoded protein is CASRPGATQETQYF.

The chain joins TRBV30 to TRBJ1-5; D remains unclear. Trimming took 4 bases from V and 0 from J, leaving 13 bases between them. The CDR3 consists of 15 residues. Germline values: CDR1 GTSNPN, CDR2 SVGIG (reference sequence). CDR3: CAWNVGGHSNQPQHF. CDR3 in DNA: TGTGCCTGGAATGTAGGAGGGCATAGCAATCAGCCCCAGCATTTT.

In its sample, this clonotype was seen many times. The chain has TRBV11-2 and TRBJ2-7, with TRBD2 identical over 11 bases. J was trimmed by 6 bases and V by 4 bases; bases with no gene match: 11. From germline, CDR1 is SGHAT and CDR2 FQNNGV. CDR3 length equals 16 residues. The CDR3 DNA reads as TGTGCCAGCAGCTCAGGTCCGACTAGCGGGGCTGTCGAGCAGTACTTC. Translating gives CASSSGPTSGAVEQYF.

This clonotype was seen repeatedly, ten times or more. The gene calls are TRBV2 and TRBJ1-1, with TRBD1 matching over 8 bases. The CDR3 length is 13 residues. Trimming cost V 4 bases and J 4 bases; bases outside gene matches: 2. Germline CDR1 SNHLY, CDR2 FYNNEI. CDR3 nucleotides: TGTGCCAGCAGTGGACAGGGGCTCACTGAAGCTTTCTTT. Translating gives CASSGQGLTEAFF.

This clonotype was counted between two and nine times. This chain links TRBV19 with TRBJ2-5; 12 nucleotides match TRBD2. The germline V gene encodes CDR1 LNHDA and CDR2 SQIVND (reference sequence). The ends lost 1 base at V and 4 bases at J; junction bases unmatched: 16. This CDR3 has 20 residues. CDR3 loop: CASSIVGALSLAGGRETQYF. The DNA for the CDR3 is TGTGCCAGTAGTATAGTAGGGGCGCTCTCCCTAGCGGGGGGGCGAGAGACCCAGTACTTC.